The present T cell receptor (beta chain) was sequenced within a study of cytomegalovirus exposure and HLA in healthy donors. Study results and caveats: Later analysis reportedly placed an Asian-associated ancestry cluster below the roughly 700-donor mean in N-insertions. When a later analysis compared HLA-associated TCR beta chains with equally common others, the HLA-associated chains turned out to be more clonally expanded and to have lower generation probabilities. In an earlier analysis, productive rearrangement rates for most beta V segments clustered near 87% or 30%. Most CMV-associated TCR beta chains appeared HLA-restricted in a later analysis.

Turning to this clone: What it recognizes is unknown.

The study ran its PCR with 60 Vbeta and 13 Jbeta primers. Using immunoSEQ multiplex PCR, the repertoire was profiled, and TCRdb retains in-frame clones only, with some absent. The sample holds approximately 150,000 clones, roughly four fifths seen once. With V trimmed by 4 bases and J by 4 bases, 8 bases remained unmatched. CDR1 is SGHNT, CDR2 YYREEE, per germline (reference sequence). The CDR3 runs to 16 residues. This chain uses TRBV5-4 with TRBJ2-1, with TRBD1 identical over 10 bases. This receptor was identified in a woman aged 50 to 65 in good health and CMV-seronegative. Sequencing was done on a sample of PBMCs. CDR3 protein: CASSRTGTGDYNEQFF. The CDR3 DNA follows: TGTGCCAGCAGCCGAACTGGGACAGGGGATTACAATGAGCAGTTCTTC.